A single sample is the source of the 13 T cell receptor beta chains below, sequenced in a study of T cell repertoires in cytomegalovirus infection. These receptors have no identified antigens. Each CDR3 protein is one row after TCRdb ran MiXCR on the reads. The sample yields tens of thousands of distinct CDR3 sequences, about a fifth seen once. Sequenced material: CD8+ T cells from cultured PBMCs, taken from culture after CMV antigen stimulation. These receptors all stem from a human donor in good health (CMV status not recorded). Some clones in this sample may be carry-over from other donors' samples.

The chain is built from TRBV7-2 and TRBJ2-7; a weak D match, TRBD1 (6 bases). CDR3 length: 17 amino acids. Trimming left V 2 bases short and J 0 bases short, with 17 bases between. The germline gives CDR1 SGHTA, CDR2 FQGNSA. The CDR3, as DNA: TGTGCCAGCAGCTTATTGGCGTCGGACAGCTCCTCCTACGAGCAGTACTTC. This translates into CASSLLASDSSSYEQYF.

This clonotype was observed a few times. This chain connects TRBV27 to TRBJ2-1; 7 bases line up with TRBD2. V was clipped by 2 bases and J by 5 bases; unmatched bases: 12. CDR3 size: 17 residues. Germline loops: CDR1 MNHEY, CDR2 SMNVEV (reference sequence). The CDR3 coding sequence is TGTGCCAGCAGTTTAGAGTTTCGGCTAGCGGTACACAATGAGCAGTTCTTC. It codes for CASSLEFRLAVHNEQFF.

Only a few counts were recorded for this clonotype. The CDR3 loop reads CASSPDPGETQYF. CDR3 in DNA: TGTGCCAGCAGCCCTGACCCGGGTGAGACCCAGTACTTC. The V call is TRBV11-3, the J call TRBJ2-5, with D unclear. The CDR3 loop spans 13 amino acids. Germline CDR1 SGHNT, CDR2 YENEEA. V shed 5 bases and J shed 5 bases, with 12 bases lying between them.

The CDR3 here is CASSVRATNEKLFF. CDR3 in DNA: TGTGCCAGCAGTGTCCGGGCAACTAATGAAAAACTGTTTTTT. V gene TRBV6-1 combines with J gene TRBJ1-4; D gene uncertain. Germline lookup yields CDR1 MNHNS and CDR2 SASEGT. The length of the CDR3 is 14 residues. V was trimmed by 4 bases and J by 0 bases, leaving 6 bases between them.

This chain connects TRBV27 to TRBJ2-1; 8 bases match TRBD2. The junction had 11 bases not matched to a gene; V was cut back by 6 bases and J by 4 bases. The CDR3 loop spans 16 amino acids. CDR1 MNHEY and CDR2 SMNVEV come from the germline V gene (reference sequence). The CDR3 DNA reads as TGTGCCAGCAGCCTTAGTAGCGGGAACTTTTACAATGAGCAGTTCTTC. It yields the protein CASSLSSGNFYNEQFF.

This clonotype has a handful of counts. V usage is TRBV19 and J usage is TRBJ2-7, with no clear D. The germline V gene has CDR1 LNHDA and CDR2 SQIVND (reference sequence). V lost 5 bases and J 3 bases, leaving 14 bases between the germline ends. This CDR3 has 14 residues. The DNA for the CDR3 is TGTGCCAGTAGTCTCGGTGGGAACCGCTACGAGCAGTACTTC. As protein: CASSLGGNRYEQYF.

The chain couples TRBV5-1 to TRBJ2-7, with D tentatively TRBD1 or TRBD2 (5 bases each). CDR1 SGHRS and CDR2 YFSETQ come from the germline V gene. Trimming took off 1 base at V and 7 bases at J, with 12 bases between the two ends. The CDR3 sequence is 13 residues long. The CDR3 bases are TGCGCCAGCAGCTTGAACGGGGCGCGGGAGCAGTACTTC. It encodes CASSLNGAREQYF.

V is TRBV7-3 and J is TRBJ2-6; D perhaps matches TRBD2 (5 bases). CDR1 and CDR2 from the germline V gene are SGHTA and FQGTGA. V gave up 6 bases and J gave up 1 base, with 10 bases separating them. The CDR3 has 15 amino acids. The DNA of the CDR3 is TGTGCCAGCAGTTTGACGGGGTCTGGGGCCAACGTCCTGACTTTC. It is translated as CASSLTGSGANVLTF.

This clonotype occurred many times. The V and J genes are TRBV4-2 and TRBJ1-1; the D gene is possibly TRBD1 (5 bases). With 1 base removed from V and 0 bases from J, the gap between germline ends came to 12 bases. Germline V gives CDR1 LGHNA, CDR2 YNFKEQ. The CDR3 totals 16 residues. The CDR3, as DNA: TGTGCCAGCAGCCAAGTATTAGACAGCTTGAACACTGAAGCTTTCTTT. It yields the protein CASSQVLDSLNTEAFF.

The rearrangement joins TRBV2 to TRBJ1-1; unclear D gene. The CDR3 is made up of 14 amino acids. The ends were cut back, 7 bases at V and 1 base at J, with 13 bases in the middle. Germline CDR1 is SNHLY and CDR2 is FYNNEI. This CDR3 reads CASTKHPGNTEAFF. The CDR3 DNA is TGTGCCAGCACCAAGCACCCGGGGAACACTGAAGCTTTCTTT.

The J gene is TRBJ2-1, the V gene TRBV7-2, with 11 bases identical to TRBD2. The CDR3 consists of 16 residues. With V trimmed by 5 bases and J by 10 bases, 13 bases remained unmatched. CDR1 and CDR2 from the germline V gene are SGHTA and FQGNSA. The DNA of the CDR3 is TGTGCCAGCAGCCCGATGACTAGCGGGAAAGTTGGGGAGCAGTTCTTC. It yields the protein CASSPMTSGKVGEQFF.

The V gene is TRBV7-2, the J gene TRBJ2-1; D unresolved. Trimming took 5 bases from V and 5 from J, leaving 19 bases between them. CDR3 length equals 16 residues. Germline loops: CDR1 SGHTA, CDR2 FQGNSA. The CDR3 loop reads CASSPRSGPPNNEQFF. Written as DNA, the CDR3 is TGTGCCAGCAGCCCCCGATCGGGCCCACCCAACAATGAGCAGTTCTTC.

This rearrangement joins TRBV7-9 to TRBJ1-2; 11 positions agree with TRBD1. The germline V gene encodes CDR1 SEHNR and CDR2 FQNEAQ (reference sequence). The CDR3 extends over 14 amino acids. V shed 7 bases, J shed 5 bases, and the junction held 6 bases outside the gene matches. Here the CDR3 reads CASTTGTGGYGYTF. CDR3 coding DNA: TGTGCCAGCACCACCGGGACAGGGGGGTATGGCTACACCTTC.